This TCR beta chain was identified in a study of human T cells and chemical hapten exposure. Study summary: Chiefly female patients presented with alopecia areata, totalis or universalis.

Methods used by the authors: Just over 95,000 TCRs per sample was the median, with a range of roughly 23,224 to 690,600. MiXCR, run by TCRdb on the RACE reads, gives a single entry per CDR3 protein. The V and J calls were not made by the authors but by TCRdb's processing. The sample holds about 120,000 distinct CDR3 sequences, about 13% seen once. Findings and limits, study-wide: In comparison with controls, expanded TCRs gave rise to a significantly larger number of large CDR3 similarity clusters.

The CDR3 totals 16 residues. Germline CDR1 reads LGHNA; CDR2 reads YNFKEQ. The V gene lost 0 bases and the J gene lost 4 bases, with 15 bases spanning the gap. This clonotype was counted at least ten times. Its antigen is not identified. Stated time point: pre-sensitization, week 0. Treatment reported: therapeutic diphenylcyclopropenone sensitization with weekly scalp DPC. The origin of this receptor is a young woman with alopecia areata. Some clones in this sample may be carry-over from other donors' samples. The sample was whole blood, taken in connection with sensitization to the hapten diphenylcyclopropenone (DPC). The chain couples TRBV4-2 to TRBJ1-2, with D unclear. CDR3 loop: CASSQDQDGSSYGYTF. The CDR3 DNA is TGTGCCAGCAGCCAAGATCAAGACGGGAGCAGCTATGGCTACACCTTC.